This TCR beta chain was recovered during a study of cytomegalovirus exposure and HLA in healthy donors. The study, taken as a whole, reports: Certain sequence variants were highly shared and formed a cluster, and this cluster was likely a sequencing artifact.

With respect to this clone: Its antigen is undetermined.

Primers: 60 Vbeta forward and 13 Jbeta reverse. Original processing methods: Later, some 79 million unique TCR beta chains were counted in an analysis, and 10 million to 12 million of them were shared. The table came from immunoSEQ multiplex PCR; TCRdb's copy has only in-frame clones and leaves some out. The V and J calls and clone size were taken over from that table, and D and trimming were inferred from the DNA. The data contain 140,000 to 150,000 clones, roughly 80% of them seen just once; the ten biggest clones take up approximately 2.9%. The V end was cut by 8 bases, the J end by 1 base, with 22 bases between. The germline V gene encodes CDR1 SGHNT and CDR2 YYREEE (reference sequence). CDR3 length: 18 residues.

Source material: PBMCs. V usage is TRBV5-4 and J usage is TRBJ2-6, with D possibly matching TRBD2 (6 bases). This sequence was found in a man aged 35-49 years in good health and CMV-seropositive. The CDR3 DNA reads TGTGCCAGGGATTCAGAGGGAGGACGTCATTCTGGGGCCAACGTCCTGACTTTC. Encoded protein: CARDSEGGRHSGANVLTF.